Listed below are T cell receptor beta chains from one sample, sequenced in a study of T cells in Graves' hyperthyroidism and ophthalmopathy. Each CDR3 protein gets one entry after TCRdb re-called the multiplex PCR reads with MiXCR. The data show approximately 480,000 distinct CDR3 sequences, less than 25% seen once. The sample consisted of blood. The receptors were sampled from a man between 18 and 35 years old with Graves' hyperthyroidism. Both conserved end residues are part of each CDR3. Fields, in order: clone size, CDR3 length, D gene, J gene, V gene, CDR3 DNA, CDR3 protein. D genes are given only for firm matches. Rows may omit the clone size; those that give it use once, few, many or a size class.

size: many; length: 18; D: TRBD1; J: TRBJ1-1; V: TRBV7-8; DNA: TGTGCCAGCAGCTTACACGACAGGGCACCTTACGCGAACACTGAAGCTTTCTTT; CDR3: CASSLHDRAPYANTEAFF
size: many; length: 13; D: -; J: TRBJ2-7; V: TRBV12-3/TRBV12-4; DNA: TGTGCCAGCCAACGGGGGCAGTTCGACGAGCAGTACTTC; CDR3: CASQRGQFDEQYF
size: many; length: 12; D: -; J: TRBJ1-3; V: TRBV29-1; DNA: TGCAGCGTTGCGGGGGCTGGAAACACCATATATTTT; CDR3: CSVAGAGNTIYF
size: -; length: 16; D: -; J: TRBJ1-1; V: TRBV11-2; DNA: TGTGCCAGCACCACCCTCGGGAGAGTGGAGAACACTGAAGCTTTCTTT; CDR3: CASTTLGRVENTEAFF
size: many; length: 15; D: TRBD2; J: TRBJ2-7; V: TRBV12-3/TRBV12-4; DNA: TGTGCCAGCAGTCCCTCTAGCGGGAGGATCTACGAGCAGTACTTC; CDR3: CASSPSSGRIYEQYF
size: many; length: 15; D: -; J: TRBJ2-2; V: TRBV12-3/TRBV12-4; DNA: TGTGCCAGCAGTTTGCAGGGGATCAACACCGGGGAGCTGTTTTTT; CDR3: CASSLQGINTGELFF
size: -; length: 18; D: TRBD2; J: TRBJ2-5; V: TRBV27; DNA: TGTGCCAGCAGTTACTCTGGGAGCGGGTCTAGCGGACAAGAGACCCAGTACTTC; CDR3: CASSYSGSGSSGQETQYF
size: few; length: 13; D: -; J: TRBJ2-5; V: TRBV10-3; DNA: TGTGCCATCAGTGACGGAAGCCAAGAGACCCAGTACTTC; CDR3: CAISDGSQETQYF
size: many; length: 14; D: -; J: TRBJ2-5; V: TRBV4-1; DNA: TGCGCCAGCAGCCAGGGACTCATAAGAGAGACCCAGTACTTC; CDR3: CASSQGLIRETQYF
size: many; length: 12; D: TRBD1; J: TRBJ2-7; V: TRBV27; DNA: TGTGCCAGCAGAACAGGGGCCTACGAGCAGTACTTC; CDR3: CASRTGAYEQYF
size: -; length: 17; D: -; J: TRBJ2-6; V: TRBV20-1; DNA: TGCAGTGCTGGTCCCCATGGGCCAATCTCTGGGGCCAACGTCCTGACTTTC; CDR3: CSAGPHGPISGANVLTF
size: many; length: 15; D: -; J: TRBJ1-2; V: TRBV12-3/TRBV12-4; DNA: TGTGCCAGCAGCCAAGACCCCACAGTTCCCTATGGCTACACCTTC; CDR3: CASSQDPTVPYGYTF
size: few; length: 15; D: TRBD1; J: TRBJ1-1; V: TRBV18; DNA: TGTGCCAGCCATCGGACAGGGGGCGGGAACACTGAAGCTTTCTTT; CDR3: CASHRTGGGNTEAFF
size: many; length: 17; D: -; J: TRBJ2-6; V: TRBV19; DNA: TGTGCCAGTAGTCTCGACGGCCCCCTCCCTGGGGCCAACGTCCTGACTTTC; CDR3: CASSLDGPLPGANVLTF
size: many; length: 13; D: -; J: TRBJ1-1; V: TRBV27; DNA: TGTGCCAGCAGCCAGAATTTGGGGACTGAAGCTTTCTTT; CDR3: CASSQNLGTEAFF
size: many; length: 14; D: TRBD1; J: TRBJ1-1; V: TRBV29-1; DNA: TGCAGCCCCATGGACAGGGGGATTATAACTGAAGCTTTCTTT; CDR3: CSPMDRGIITEAFF
size: -; length: 13; D: -; J: TRBJ2-5; V: TRBV27; DNA: TGTGCCAGCAGGGCAGGTTACCAAGAGACCCAGTACTTC; CDR3: CASRAGYQETQYF
size: many; length: 13; D: -; J: TRBJ1-1; V: TRBV11-2; DNA: TGTGCCAGCAGCCCTTTGGTGAACACTGAAGCTTTCTTT; CDR3: CASSPLVNTEAFF
size: -; length: 12; D: -; J: TRBJ1-3; V: TRBV20-1; DNA: TGCAGTGCTGGACTTGGGGGAAACACCATATATTTT; CDR3: CSAGLGGNTIYF
size: -; length: 14; D: TRBD2; J: TRBJ2-7; V: TRBV12-3/TRBV12-4; DNA: TGTGCCAGCAGTTTGAGCGGGGGGGCAAAAGAGCAGTACTTC; CDR3: CASSLSGGAKEQYF
size: many; length: 14; D: TRBD1; J: TRBJ1-2; V: TRBV6-1; DNA: TGTGCCAGCAGGCAGGACAGGGGGAACTATGGCTACACCTTC; CDR3: CASRQDRGNYGYTF
size: many; length: 14; D: TRBD1; J: TRBJ1-1; V: TRBV7-9; DNA: TGTGCCAGCAGCCTGGACAGGTTGTCCACTGAAGCTTTCTTT; CDR3: CASSLDRLSTEAFF
size: many; length: 13; D: TRBD2; J: TRBJ2-7; V: TRBV12-3/TRBV12-4; DNA: TGTGCCAGCAGTTTTGGGGGAGGGTACGAGCAGTACTTC; CDR3: CASSFGGGYEQYF
size: few; length: 16; D: -; J: TRBJ2-7; V: TRBV9; DNA: TGTGCCAGCAGCTTAACCGGGACAACCAGGACGGAGGAGCAGTACTTC; CDR3: CASSLTGTTRTEEQYF
size: few; length: 17; D: TRBD2; J: TRBJ2-5; V: TRBV3-1; DNA: TGTGCCAGCAGCCTTTCCGTCGGACTAGCGGGGAGAGAGACCCAGTACTTC; CDR3: CASSLSVGLAGRETQYF
size: many; length: 15; D: TRBD1; J: TRBJ2-7; V: TRBV4-1; DNA: TGCGCCAGCAGCCCGCAGAGGGACAGGGCCCGGGAGCAGTACTTC; CDR3: CASSPQRDRAREQYF
size: many; length: 11; D: -; J: TRBJ1-2; V: TRBV2; DNA: TGTGCCAGTCAGGGCGGGTTTGGCTACACCTTC; CDR3: CASQGGFGYTF
size: -; length: 14; D: TRBD1; J: TRBJ2-7; V: TRBV12-3/TRBV12-4; DNA: TGTGCCAGCAGACCGACAGGGGTCTCCTACGAGCAGTACTTC; CDR3: CASRPTGVSYEQYF
size: -; length: 17; D: -; J: TRBJ1-3; V: TRBV28; DNA: TGTGCCAGCAGTTTATATTGGACAGTCAACTCTGGAAACACCATATATTTT; CDR3: CASSLYWTVNSGNTIYF